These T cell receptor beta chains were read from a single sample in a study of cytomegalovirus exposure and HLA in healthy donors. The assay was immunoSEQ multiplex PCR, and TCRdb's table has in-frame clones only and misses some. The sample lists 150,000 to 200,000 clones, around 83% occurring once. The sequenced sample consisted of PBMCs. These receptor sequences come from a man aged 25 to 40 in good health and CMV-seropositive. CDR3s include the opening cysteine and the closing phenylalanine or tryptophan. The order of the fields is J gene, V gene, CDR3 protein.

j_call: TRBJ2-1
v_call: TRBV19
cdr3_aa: CASSRWTSGRSYNEQFF

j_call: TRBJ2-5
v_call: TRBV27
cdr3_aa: CASSPRSRRPQYF

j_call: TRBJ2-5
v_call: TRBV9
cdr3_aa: CASSVEPGLQETQYF

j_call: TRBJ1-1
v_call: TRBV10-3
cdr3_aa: CASRPLAGDTEAFF

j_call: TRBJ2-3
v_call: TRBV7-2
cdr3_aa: CASSFSGTDTQYF

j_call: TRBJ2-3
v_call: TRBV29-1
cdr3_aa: CSSRLAGTDTQYF

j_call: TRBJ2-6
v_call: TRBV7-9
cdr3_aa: CASSLEWGAGANVLTF

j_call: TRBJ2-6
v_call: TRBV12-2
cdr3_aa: CASPPTLAGVSSSGANVLTF

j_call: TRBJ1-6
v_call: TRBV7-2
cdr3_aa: CASSLIRDRDRPLHF

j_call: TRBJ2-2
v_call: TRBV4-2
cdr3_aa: CASSQRAGVGELFF

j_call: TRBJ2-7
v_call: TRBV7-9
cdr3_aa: CASSSGTGPYEQYF

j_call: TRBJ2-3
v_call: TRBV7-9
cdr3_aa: CASSFSGAYTDTQYF

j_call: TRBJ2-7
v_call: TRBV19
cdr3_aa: CASSTPGQGHEQYF

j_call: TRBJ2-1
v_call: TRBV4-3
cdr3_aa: CASSQGPAGGEQFF

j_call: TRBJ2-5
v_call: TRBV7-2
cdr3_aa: CASSPPGAGQETQYF

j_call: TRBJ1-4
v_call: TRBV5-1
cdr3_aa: CASSLDSLEGEKLFF

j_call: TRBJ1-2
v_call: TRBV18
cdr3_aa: CASSQKREGDGYTF

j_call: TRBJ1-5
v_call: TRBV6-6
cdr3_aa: CASSYSTGTSNQPQHF

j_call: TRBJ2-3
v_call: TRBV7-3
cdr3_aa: CASSLGGLAGDTQYF

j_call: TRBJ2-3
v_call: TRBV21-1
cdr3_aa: CASSKGGGLGLRGYF

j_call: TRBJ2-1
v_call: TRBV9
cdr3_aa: CASSGTSGNNEQFF

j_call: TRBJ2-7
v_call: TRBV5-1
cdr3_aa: CASSLGDRAGEQYF

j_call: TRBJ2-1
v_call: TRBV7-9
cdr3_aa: CASSFAPISDEQFF

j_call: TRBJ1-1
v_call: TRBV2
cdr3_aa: CASSGGEGTEAFF

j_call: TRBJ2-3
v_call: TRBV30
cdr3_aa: CAWTRGSSADTQYF

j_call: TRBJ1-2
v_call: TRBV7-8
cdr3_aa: CASSLHRTDTYGYTF

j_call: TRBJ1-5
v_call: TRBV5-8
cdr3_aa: CASVPGQRMGNQPQHF

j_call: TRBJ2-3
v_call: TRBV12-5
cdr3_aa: CASGKAGISTDTQYF

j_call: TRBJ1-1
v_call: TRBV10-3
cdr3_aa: CAIRSGVGTEAFF

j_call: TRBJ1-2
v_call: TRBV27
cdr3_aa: CASSSGQGYTF

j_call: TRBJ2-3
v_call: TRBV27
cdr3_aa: CASSFNRGRTDTQYF

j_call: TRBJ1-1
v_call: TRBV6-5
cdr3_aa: CASGRGMNTEAFF

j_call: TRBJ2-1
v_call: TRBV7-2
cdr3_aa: CASSSYRVGYNEQFF

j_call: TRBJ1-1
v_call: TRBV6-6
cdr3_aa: CASSEARRGIGVAFF

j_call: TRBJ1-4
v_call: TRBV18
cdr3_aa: CASSPQFPGQGEKLFF